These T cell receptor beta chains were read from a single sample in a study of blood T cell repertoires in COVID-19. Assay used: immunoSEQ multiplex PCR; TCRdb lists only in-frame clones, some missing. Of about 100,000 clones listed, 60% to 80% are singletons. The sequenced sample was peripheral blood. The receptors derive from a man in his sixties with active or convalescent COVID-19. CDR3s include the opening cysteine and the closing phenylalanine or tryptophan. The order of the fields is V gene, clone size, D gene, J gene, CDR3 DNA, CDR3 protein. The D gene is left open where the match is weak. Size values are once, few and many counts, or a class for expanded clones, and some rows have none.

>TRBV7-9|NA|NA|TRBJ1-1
TGTGCCAGCAGCTTATCCCCCGGTGAAGCTTTCTTT
CASSLSPGEAFF
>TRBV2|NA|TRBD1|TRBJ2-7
TGTGCCAGCAGTGAAAAGGGGGGGACAGGGGCCGCCTACGAGCAGTACTTC
CASSEKGGTGAAYEQYF
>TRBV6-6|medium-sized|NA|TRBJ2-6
TGTGCCAGCAGCCCCCCAGGGGCTGGGGCCAACGTCCTGACTTTC
CASSPPGAGANVLTF
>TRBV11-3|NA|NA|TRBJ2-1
TGTGCCAGCAGCTTAGATGTCCAGGGTGAGCAGTTCTTC
CASSLDVQGEQFF
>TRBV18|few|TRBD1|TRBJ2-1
TGTGCCAGCTCAGGGACAGGGGGCTTTAGAGGTGAGCAGTTCTTC
CASSGTGGFRGEQFF
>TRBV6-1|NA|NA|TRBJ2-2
TGTGCCAGCAGTGAAAGGGGGGGCGCGAACACCGGGGAGCTGTTTTTT
CASSERGGANTGELFF
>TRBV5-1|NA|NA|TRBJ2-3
TGCGCCAGCTCAGGGGGCCTAGCGGGATCAGGAGATACGCAGTATTTT
CASSGGLAGSGDTQYF
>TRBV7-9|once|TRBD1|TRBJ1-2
TGTGCCAGCACCGGGCCGGGACAGGGGGTCGCTAACTATGGCTACACCTTC
CASTGPGQGVANYGYTF
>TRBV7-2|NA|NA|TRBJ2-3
TGTGCCAGCAGCTTTTCCAGAGATACGCAGTATTTT
CASSFSRDTQYF
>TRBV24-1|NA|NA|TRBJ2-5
TGTGCCACCGAGTACCAAGAGACCCAGTACTTC
CATEYQETQYF
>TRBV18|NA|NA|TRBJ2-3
TGTGCCAGCTCCTTCACAGATACGCAGTATTTT
CASSFTDTQYF
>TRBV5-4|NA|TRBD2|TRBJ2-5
TGTGCCAGCGGAGTACTAGCGGGAGAGGGGGCAGAGACCCAGTACTTC
CASGVLAGEGAETQYF
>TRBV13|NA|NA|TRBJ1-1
TGTGCCAGCAGCCCAGACAGGATTCGTACGAACACTGAAGCTTTCTTT
CASSPDRIRTNTEAFF
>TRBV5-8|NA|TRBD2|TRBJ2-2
TGTGCCAGCAGCTTTCCGGGACTAGCTATCACCGGGGAGCTGTTTTTT
CASSFPGLAITGELFF
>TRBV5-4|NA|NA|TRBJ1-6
TGTGCCAGCAGCTCGTCTGATGCAGATTCACCCCTCCACTTT
CASSSSDADSPLHF
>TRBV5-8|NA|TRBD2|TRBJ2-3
TGTGCCAGCACCCCCGGGGGGGTCACAGATACGCAGTATTTT
CASTPGGVTDTQYF
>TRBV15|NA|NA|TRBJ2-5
TGTGCCACCTCCCTTGCCCCAGGAGGGGTGGCCCAAGAGACCCAGTACTTC
CATSLAPGGVAQETQYF
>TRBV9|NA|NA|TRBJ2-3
TGTGCCAGCAGCGCCCTCAGGGGGGCCCCCACAGATACGCAGTATTTT
CASSALRGAPTDTQYF
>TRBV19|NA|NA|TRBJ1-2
TGTGCCAGTAGTATAGATCAGGCAGGCATGAACTATGGCTACACCTTC
CASSIDQAGMNYGYTF
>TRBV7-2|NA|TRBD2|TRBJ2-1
TGTGCCAGCAGCTTAAATTGGGCTAGCGGGGGGATTAATGAGCAGTTCTTC
CASSLNWASGGINEQFF
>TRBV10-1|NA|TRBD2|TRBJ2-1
TGCGCCAGCAGTGAGACCTTGCTAGCGGGAGTTAACAATGAGCAGTTCTTC
CASSETLLAGVNNEQFF
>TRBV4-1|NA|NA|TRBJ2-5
TGCGCCAGCAGCCCAACAGGGATGGAGACCCAGTACTTC
CASSPTGMETQYF
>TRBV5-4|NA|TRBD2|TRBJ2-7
TGTGCCAGCAGCTTTAGCGGGAGGGCCTCCTACGAGCAGTACTTC
CASSFSGRASYEQYF
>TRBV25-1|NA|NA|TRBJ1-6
TGTGCCAGCAGTGACCATGTTAATTCACCCCTCCACTTT
CASSDHVNSPLHF
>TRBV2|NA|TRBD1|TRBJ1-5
TGTGCCAGCAGACCCGGACAGGGGGCGAATCAGCCCCAGCATTTT
CASRPGQGANQPQHF
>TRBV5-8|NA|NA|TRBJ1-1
TGTGCCAGCAGCCCCCAACCGACAGTGAACACTGAAGCTTTCTTT
CASSPQPTVNTEAFF
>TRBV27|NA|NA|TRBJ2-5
TGTGCCAGCAGCCTACTAGGGGGCCAAGAGACCCAGTACTTC
CASSLLGGQETQYF
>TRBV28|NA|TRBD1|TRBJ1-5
TGTGCCAGCAGTCTTACAGGGGCGACTCAGCCCCAGCATTTT
CASSLTGATQPQHF
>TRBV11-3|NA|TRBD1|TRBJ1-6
TGTGCCAGCAGCCGGGACAGAGGCTCCTATAATTCACCCCTCCACTTT
CASSRDRGSYNSPLHF
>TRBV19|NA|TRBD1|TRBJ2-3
TGTGCCAGTAGTACCCCTTCGCTCAGGGGGGATACGCAGTATTTT
CASSTPSLRGDTQYF
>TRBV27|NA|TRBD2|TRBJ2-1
TGTGCCAGCAGAAGATTGGGACTAGCGGGTACCAATGAGCAGTTCTTC
CASRRLGLAGTNEQFF
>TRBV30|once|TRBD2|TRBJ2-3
TGTGCCTGGAACGGGCTAGCGGGAGCAACAGATACGCAGTATTTT
CAWNGLAGATDTQYF
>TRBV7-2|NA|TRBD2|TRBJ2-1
TGTGCCAGCAGCTTAGAGGGACTAGCGGTTTACAATGAGCAGTTCTTC
CASSLEGLAVYNEQFF
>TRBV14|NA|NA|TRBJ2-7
TGTGCCAGCAGCCAATTCAGGAATAGCTACGAGCAGTACTTC
CASSQFRNSYEQYF
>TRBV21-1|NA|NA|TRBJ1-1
TGTGCCAGCAGCAAAGATTGCCCCGGCGGGGACACTGAAGCTTTCTTT
CASSKDCPGGDTEAFF
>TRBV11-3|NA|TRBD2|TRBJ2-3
TGTGCCAGCTCAGACTCGGGAGGGAGCACAGATACGCAGTATTTT
CASSDSGGSTDTQYF
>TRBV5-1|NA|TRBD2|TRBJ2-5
TGCGCCAGCAGCTTGGGTGTAAGTGGGGGGGGACGGGGCCCCCAAGAGACCCAGTACTTC
CASSLGVSGGGRGPQETQYF
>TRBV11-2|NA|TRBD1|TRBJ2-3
TGTGCCAGCAGCTTAGGAGGGGGCAGGGGGAAAGATACGCAGTATTTT
CASSLGGGRGKDTQYF
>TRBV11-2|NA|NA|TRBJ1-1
TGTGCCAGCAGCTTAGGGGCGGGGGGTGAAGCTTTCTTT
CASSLGAGGEAFF
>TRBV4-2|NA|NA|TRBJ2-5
TGTGCCAGCAGCCAAGATGTTCGGGAAGAGACCCAGTACTTC
CASSQDVREETQYF
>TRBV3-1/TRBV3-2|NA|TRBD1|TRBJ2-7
TGTGCCAGCAGCCCAGGACAGGGTTCCTACGAGCAGTACTTC
CASSPGQGSYEQYF
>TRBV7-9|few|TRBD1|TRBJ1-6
TGTGCCAGCAGCTTAGGACAGGGATTTTACAATTCACCCCTCCACTTT
CASSLGQGFYNSPLHF